This entry concerns a single TCR beta chain. The PCR used 60 Vbeta and 13 Jbeta primers. The assay was immunoSEQ multiplex PCR, and TCRdb's table has in-frame clones only and misses some. The table includes under 200,000 clones, 70% to 80% detected once. CDR1 and CDR2 from the germline V gene are SGHVS and FNYEAQ. The CDR3 contains 14 residues. The V and J ends lost 5 bases and 2 bases respectively, with 13 bases between them. This entry belongs to a study of cytomegalovirus exposure and HLA in healthy donors. The receptor was derived from a woman in her forties or fifties in good health and CMV-seronegative. The chain couples TRBV7-6 to TRBJ2-7, with D possibly being TRBD1 (6 bases). Sequencing input: PBMCs. The chain's CDR3 is CASSRQVGPYEQYF. CDR3 sequence (DNA): TGTGCCAGCAGCCGACAGGTGGGGCCCTACGAGCAGTACTTC.